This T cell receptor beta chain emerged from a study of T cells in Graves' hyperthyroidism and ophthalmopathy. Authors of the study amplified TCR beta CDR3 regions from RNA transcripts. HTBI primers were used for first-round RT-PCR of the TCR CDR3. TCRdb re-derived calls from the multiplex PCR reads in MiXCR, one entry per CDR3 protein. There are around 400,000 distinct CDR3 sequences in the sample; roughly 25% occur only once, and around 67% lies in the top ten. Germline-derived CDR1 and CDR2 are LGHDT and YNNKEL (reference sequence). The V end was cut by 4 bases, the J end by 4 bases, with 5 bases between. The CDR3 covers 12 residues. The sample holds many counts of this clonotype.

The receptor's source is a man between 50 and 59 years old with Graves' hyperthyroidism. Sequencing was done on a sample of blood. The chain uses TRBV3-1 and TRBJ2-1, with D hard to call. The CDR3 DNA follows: TGTGCCAGCAGCCTAAGTTACAATGAGCAGTTCTTC. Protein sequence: CASSLSYNEQFF.